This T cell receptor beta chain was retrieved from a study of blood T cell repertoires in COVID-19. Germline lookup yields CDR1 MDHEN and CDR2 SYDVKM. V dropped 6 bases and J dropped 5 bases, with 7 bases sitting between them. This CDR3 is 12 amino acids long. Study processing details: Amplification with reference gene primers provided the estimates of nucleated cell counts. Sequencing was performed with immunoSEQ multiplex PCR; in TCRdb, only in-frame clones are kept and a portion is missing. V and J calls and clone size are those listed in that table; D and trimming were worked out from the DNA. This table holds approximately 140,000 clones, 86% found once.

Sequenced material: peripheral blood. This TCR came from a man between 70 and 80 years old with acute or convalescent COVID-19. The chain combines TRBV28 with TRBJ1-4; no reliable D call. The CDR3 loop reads CASSLGNEKLFF. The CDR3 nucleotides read TGTGCCAGCAGCCTGGGCAATGAAAAACTGTTTTTT.